These T cell receptor beta chains were read from a single sample in a study of regulatory T cells in long-lasting Graves disease. In TCRdb, the multiplex PCR reads were re-called with MiXCR into one record per CDR3 protein. The table has around 320,000 distinct CDR3 sequences, approximately 15% seen once. The sample was also reused in another study, on T cells in Graves' hyperthyroidism and ophthalmopathy.

Sequenced here: peripheral blood mononuclear cells (PBMCs), sampled at new diagnosis, from a patient treated with antithyroid drugs. Receptors were obtained from a man aged 40-55 years with Graves disease. The CDR3 runs from the conserved cysteine through the conserved F or W. D genes are given only for firm matches.

D: .
J: TRBJ2-3
V: TRBV30
CDR3: CAWKLWAGNTDTQYF

D: .
J: TRBJ2-3
V: TRBV29-1
CDR3: CSVDGGKSTDTQYF

D: .
J: TRBJ2-3
V: TRBV28
CDR3: CASSFPQHEYTDTQYF

D: TRBD2
J: TRBJ2-7
V: TRBV20-1
CDR3: CSASKSASGASYEQYF

D: TRBD1
J: TRBJ2-1
V: TRBV3-1
CDR3: CASSQRDRANEQFF

D: .
J: TRBJ2-7
V: TRBV20-1
CDR3: CSARDHRRSSYEQYF

D: .
J: TRBJ2-5
V: TRBV7-2
CDR3: CASSNRSLGETQYF

D: .
J: TRBJ1-1
V: TRBV5-1
CDR3: CASSFRGEGTEAFF

D: TRBD1
J: TRBJ1-4
V: TRBV28
CDR3: CASSEDRVGDPREKLFF

D: .
J: TRBJ2-2
V: TRBV27
CDR3: CASSPRTGRGTGELFF

D: TRBD1
J: TRBJ1-1
V: TRBV6-1
CDR3: CASSADRLNTEAFF

D: .
J: TRBJ2-7
V: TRBV6-1
CDR3: CASREGRYYEQYF

D: TRBD2
J: TRBJ2-2
V: TRBV2
CDR3: CASSEDLSRGVDTGELFF

D: .
J: TRBJ1-4
V: TRBV5-1
CDR3: CASRLSGQPDEKLFF

D: .
J: TRBJ2-2
V: TRBV13
CDR3: CASTTGGGANTGELFF

D: .
J: TRBJ1-1
V: TRBV10-3
CDR3: CAISESGRETEAFF

D: .
J: TRBJ1-4
V: TRBV28
CDR3: CASSLGSEKLFF

D: TRBD2
J: TRBJ2-7
V: TRBV7-8
CDR3: CASSLASGGWEQYF

D: .
J: TRBJ1-6
V: TRBV18
CDR3: CASSPNRGKNNSPLHF

D: .
J: TRBJ2-3
V: TRBV29-1
CDR3: CSVGRHGGSVTGTQYF

D: .
J: TRBJ1-1
V: TRBV3-1
CDR3: CASSQRPTEAFF

D: .
J: TRBJ2-5
V: TRBV5-6
CDR3: CASSPETGGLKETQYF